This T cell receptor (beta chain) derives from a study of human T cells and chemical hapten exposure. Original data processing: Ranging from roughly 23,224 to 750,000, TCR counts per sample had a median value of around 92,000. TCRdb independently ran MiXCR on the RACE reads; one entry per CDR3 protein. The V and J calls, along with clone size, are taken from TCRdb and not from the paper's own processing. The sample shows 270,000 or so distinct CDR3 sequences, approximately 7.5% of them seen only once. Time point indicated: pre-sensitization, week 0. Treatment indicated: therapeutic diphenylcyclopropenone sensitization with weekly scalp DPC. Alopecia patients deemed DPC-suitable, aged 18 to 70, excluding pregnancy. Total RNA was isolated from unfractionated whole blood. This receptor was identified in a man in his late teens or twenties with alopecia areata. Some clones in this sample may be carry-over from other donors' samples. The source was whole blood, collected in connection with sensitization to the hapten diphenylcyclopropenone (DPC).

The CDR3 here is CASSLNSGVPYEQYF. Here the CDR3 DNA reads TGCGCCAGCAGTTTAAACTCAGGGGTACCCTACGAGCAGTACTTC. The chain couples TRBV5-1 to TRBJ2-7, with D tentatively TRBD1 (6 bases). With 5 bases removed from V and 2 bases from J, the gap between germline ends came to 17 bases. This CDR3 has 15 amino acids. The germline V gene encodes CDR1 SGHRS and CDR2 YFSETQ. Full variable domain (outside the CDR3, taken from reference TRBV5-1 and TRBJ2-7): KAGVTQTPRYLIKTRGQQVTLSCSPISGHRSVSWYQQTPGQGLQFLFEYFSETQRNKGNFPGRFSGRQFSNSRSEMNVSTLELGDSALYLCASSLNSGVPYEQYFGPGTRLTVT.